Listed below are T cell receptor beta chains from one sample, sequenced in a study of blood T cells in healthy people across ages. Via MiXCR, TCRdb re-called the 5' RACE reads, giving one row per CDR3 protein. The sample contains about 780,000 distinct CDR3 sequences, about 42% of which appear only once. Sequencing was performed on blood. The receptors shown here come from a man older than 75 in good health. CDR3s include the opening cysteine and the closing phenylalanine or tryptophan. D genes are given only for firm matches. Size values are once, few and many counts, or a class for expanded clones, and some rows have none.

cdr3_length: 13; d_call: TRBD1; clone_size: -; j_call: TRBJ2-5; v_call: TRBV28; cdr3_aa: CASRKTGGETQYF; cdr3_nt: TGTGCCAGCAGAAAGACAGGGGGAGAGACCCAGTACTTC
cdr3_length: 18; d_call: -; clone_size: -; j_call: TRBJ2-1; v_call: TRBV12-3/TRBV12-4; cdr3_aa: CASRGGPLEGGSYNEQFF; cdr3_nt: TGTGCCAGCAGAGGGGGGCCCTTGGAGGGGGGTTCCTACAATGAGCAGTTCTTC
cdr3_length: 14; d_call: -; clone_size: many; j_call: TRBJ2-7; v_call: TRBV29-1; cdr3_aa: CSVSANGGGYEQYF; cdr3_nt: TGCAGCGTTTCTGCGAACGGGGGCGGCTACGAGCAGTACTTC
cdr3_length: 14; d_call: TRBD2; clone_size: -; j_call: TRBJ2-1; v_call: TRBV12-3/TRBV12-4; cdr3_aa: CASMMTSGYNEQFF; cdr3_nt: TGTGCCAGCATGATGACTAGCGGGTACAATGAGCAGTTCTTC
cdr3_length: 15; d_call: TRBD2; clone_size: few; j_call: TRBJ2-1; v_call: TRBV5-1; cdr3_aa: CASTTSGVLNNEQFF; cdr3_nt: TGCGCCAGCACGACTAGCGGTGTATTGAACAATGAGCAGTTCTTC
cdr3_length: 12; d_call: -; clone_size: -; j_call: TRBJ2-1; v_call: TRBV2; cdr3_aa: CATLQGANEQFF; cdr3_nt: TGTGCCACCTTACAGGGAGCTAATGAGCAGTTCTTC
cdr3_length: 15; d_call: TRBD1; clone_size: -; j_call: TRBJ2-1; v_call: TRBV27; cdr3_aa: CASTGGTGLSHEQFF; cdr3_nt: TGTGCCAGCACCGGCGGGACAGGACTCTCCCATGAGCAGTTCTTC
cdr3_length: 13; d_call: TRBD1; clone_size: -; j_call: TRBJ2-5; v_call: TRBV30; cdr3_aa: CAWSVRGTETQYF; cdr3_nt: TGTGCCTGGAGTGTCAGGGGGACGGAGACCCAGTACTTC
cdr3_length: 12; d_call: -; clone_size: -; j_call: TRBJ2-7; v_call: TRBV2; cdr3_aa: CASSDRLDEQYF; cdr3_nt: TGTGCCAGCAGCGACCGTCTCGACGAGCAGTACTTC
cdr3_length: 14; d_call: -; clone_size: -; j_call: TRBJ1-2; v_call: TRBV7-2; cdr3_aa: CASSRIQAGGGYTF; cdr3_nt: TGTGCCAGCAGCCGTATCCAGGCGGGAGGTGGCTACACCTTC